This T cell receptor beta chain is from a study of STAT3 mutations in large granular lymphocyte leukemia. About the research overall: Roughly half the longitudinally sequenced T-LGLL patients had canonical STAT3 mutations. Overall study results and limits: Clonal expansion was inferred from samples taken at other timepoints. In several patients, dominant TCR clone burden exceeded STAT3 mutant burden, suggesting STAT3 mutation arose secondarily. Every T-cell large granular lymphocyte leukemia patient had at least one immunodominant TCR beta clonotype. Some patients had persisting codominant clonotypes that could mask small clones.

Looked up from germline, CDR1 is KGHSH and CDR2 is LQKENI. There are 14 residues in the CDR3. Trimming took off 4 bases at V and 5 bases at J, with 14 bases between the two ends. This clone occurred a few times. Its antigen is not identified. Assay used: immunoSEQ multiplex PCR; TCRdb lists only in-frame clones, some missing. The data contain under 4,500 clones, about 60% of them seen just once; the ten biggest clones take up more than 35%. The J gene is TRBJ1-2, the V gene TRBV18; D is ambiguous. The TCR originated in a human donor with T large granular lymphocyte leukemia. Some clones in this sample may be carry-over from other donors' samples. The sample taken for sequencing was PBMCs. The CDR3 spells CASSQTSVLYGYTF. CDR3 DNA: TGTGCCAGCTCACAAACCTCGGTCCTATATGGCTACACCTTC.